The clone carrying this TCR beta chain was counted only a few times. The data stem from a study of beta chain features in type 1 diabetes. The whole isolated RNA underwent reverse transcription, so sequencing captured expressed TCRB transcripts. Libraries were prepared by immunoSEQ multiplex PCR; TCRdb keeps only in-frame clonotypes and omits some of them. The sample lists 200,000 to 250,000 clones, about 10% occurring once. Trimming stripped 6 bases from V and 0 bases from J, with 16 bases between. The CDR3 spans 16 residues. The V gene's germline CDR1 is PRHDT and CDR2 FYEKMQ (reference sequence). V usage is TRBV13 and J usage is TRBJ2-3; D might be TRBD1 (6 bases). The material sequenced was naive CD4+ T cells from blood. This receptor was obtained from a woman under 30 in good health. The CDR3 loop is CASRPSDSHSTDTQYF. The DNA for the CDR3 is TGTGCCAGCAGACCCTCGGACAGTCATAGCACAGATACGCAGTATTTT.